These 7 T cell receptor beta chains originate from one sample sequenced in a study of T-cell reconstitution after alpha-beta-depleted transplantation in children (dated by TCRdb to the mid-2010s). The method was PCR. The reads were generated on an Illumina HiSeq 2500. To normalize quantification of the TCRbeta repertoire, the TCR libraries were built with molecular barcoding that relied on unique molecular identifiers. The public reads were reanalyzed by TCRdb: fastp trimming at Q25, MiXCR alignment, in-frame beta chains only. Rows with a matching CDR3 protein are joined into one entry that keeps the most common DNA and genes. For this sample the table gives a few hundred thousand distinct CDR3 sequences, of which around 46% were detected only once. Under 30% of the sample rests with the top ten. Explained via the paper, the treatment or condition label denotes: allogeneic hematopoietic cell transplantation with graft depleted of TCRalphabeta T cells and CD19 B cells.

Sequencing was performed on PBMCs, taken before TCRalphabeta/CD19-depleted stem cell transplant. The origin of the receptors is a girl aged 2 to 9 with aplastic anemia, due to receive a stem cell transplant.

This chain links TRBV12-3 or TRBV12-4 with TRBJ1-2; maybe TRBD1 (6 bases). The length of the CDR3 is 15 residues. V was cut by 6 bases and J by 6 bases, with 20 bases left in between. The CDR3 DNA follows: TGTGCCAGCAGCCCTAGACAGGAAACGGGTGATGGCTACACCTTC. Protein: CASSPRQETGDGYTF.

This clonotype was observed at least ten times. This sequence joins TRBV5-1 and TRBJ1-4; 7 positions match TRBD1. Germline V gene data show CDR1 as SGHRS and CDR2 as YFSETQ. Trimming cost V 0 bases and J 6 bases; bases outside gene matches: 2. The CDR3 loop spans 14 amino acids. CDR3 region: CASSLGQGYEKLFF. CDR3 nucleotides: TGCGCCAGCAGCTTGGGACAGGGCTATGAAAAACTGTTTTTT. The full variable domain, completed using reference TRBV5-1 and TRBJ1-4, is KAGVTQTPRYLIKTRGQQVTLSCSPISGHRSVSWYQQTPGQGLQFLFEYFSETQRNKGNFPGRFSGRQFSNSRSEMNVSTLELGDSALYLCASSLGQGYEKLFFGSGTQLSVL.

V and J are TRBV7-2 and TRBJ2-2, with D maybe TRBD2 (6 bases). V was clipped by 2 bases and J by 0 bases, with 10 bases between them. The CDR3 runs to 16 residues. Germline V gives CDR1 SGHTA, CDR2 FQGNSA. This CDR3 reads CASSLLDYPNTGELFF. CDR3 DNA: TGTGCCAGCAGCTTATTGGACTACCCGAACACCGGGGAGCTGTTTTTT.

Worth noting for this clonotype: The junction departs from germline at one end; a sequencing error may be responsible. J is TRBJ2-2 and V is TRBV7-9; TRBD2 matches at 8 bases. CDR1 and CDR2 from the germline V gene are SEHNR and FQNEAQ (reference sequence). The CDR3 is made up of 16 amino acids. The CDR3 coding sequence is TGTGTCAGCAGCGCCCGACTAGCGAGGAAAACCGGGGAGCTGTTTTTT. Translating gives CVSSARLARKTGELFF.

The chain combines TRBV29-1 with TRBJ1-1; no clear D gene. Germline CDR1 and CDR2: SQVTM and ANQGSEA. The V and J ends lost 6 bases and 4 bases respectively, with 9 bases between them. The CDR3 runs to 11 residues. The CDR3 here is CSVAVTTEAFF. The CDR3 DNA follows: TGCAGCGTGGCCGTTACCACTGAAGCTTTCTTT.

This chain links TRBV20-1 with TRBJ1-2; a weak D match, TRBD1 (5 bases). CDR3 length: 12 amino acids. Germline V gives CDR1 DFQATT, CDR2 SNEGSKA (reference sequence). Between the trimmed V and J ends, which lost 0 bases and 8 bases, there was a span of 10 bases. CDR3 sequence reads: CSARDWGEGYTF. The CDR3 region has the DNA TGCAGTGCTAGAGATTGGGGGGAAGGCTACACCTTC.

This clonotype was counted many times. This rearrangement joins TRBV10-3 to TRBJ2-1; TRBD1 matches 11 bases. Germline V gene data show CDR1 as ENHRY and CDR2 as SYGVKD. With V trimmed by 8 bases and J by 1 base, 10 bases remained unmatched. This CDR3 has 17 amino acids. CDR3 sequence (DNA): TGTGCCATCGGGGGATGGGACAGGGGGATATCCTACAATGAGCAGTTCTTC. Encoded protein: CAIGGWDRGISYNEQFF.